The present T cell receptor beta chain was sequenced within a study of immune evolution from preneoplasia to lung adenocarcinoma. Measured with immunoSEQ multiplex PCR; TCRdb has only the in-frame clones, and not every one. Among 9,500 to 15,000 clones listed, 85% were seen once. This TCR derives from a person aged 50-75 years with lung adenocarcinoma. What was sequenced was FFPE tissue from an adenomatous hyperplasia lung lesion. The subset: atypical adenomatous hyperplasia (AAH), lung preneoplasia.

The CDR3 nucleotides are TGTGCCAGCAGCTTGTCGCGGGAGAGTGAGCAGTTCTTC. Its protein product is CASSLSRESEQFF. The chain employs TRBV5-4 and TRBJ2-1; 7 bases map to TRBD2. The CDR3 loop spans 13 amino acids. Trimming cost V 1 base and J 9 bases; bases outside gene matches: 4. Germline V CDR1 and CDR2: SGHNT, YYREEE (reference sequence).